One T cell receptor (beta chain) is described in this entry. The antigen is unknown. These data are taken from a study of T cell responses to AZD1222 COVID-19 vaccine. Study-level points and caveats: Most donors were white British, females outnumbered males, and clonal diversity was possibly underestimated. Spike-spanning, vaccine-associated CD4 TCRs were dominant at 160-218 and 743-854.

Data came from immunoSEQ multiplex PCR; TCRdb stores just in-frame clones and leaves some out. The sample lists 180,000 or so clones, about 92% occurring once. This CDR3 contains 13 residues. The germline V and J ends were trimmed by 1 base and 2 bases, with 6 bases remaining between them. CDR1 and CDR2 (germline): SEHNR, FQNEAQ (reference sequence). This TCR derives from an adult who received the AZD1222 COVID-19 vaccine. The rearrangement joins TRBV7-9 to TRBJ2-7, with D unclear. Sequencing used peripheral blood, obtained 28 days after the second AZD1222 dose. In nucleotides, the CDR3 is TGTGCCAGCAGCTTAGGTTCCGCCTACGAGCAGTACTTC. As protein: CASSLGSAYEQYF.